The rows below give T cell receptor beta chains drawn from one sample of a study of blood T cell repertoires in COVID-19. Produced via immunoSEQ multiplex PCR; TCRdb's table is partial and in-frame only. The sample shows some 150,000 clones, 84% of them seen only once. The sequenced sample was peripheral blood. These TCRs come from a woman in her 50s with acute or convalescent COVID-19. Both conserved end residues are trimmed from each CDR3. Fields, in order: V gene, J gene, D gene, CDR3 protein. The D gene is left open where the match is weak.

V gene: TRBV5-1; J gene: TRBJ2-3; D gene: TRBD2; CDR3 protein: ASSLGTSGWNTDTQY
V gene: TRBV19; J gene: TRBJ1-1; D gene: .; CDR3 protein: ASSEAYTEAF
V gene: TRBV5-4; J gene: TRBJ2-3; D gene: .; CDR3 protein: ASSLGARTSTDTQY
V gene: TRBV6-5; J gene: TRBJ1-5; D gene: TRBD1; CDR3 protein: ASRGQGPNQPQH
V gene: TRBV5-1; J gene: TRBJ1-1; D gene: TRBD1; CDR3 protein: ASSLEQGAQAF
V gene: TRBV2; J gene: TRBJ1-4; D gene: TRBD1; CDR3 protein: ASSDLVRGRGEKLF
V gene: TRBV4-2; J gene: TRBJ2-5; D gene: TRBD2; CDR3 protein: ASSQDSTSGETQY
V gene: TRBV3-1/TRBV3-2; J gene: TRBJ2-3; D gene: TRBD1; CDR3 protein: ASSSNGDRGADTQY
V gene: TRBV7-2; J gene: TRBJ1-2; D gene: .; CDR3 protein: ASSLQIGGFYGYT
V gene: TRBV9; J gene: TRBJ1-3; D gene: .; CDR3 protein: ASSPSPGSGNTIY
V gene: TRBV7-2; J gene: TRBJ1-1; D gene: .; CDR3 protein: ASSLNAIIGTEAF
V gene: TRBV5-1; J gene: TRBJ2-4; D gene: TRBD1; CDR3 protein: ASSPKTGPLAKNIQY
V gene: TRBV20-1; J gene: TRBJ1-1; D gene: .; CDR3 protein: SARARGAAF
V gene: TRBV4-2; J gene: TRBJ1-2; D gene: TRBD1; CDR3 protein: ASSQDPGRSGGTYGYT
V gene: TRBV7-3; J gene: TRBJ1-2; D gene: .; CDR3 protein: ASSSRSGASYT
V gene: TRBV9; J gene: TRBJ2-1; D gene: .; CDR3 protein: ASSLGQRSSYNEQF
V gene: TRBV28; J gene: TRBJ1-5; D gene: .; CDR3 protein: ASRGTDRYQPQH
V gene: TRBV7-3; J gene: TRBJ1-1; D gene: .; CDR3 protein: ASSPLGGLNTEAF
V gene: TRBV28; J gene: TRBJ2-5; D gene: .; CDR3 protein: ASTSYVWETQY
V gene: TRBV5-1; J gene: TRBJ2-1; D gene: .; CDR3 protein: ASSLSGGQGTVIGYNEQF
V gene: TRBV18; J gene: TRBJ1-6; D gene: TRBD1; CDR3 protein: ASSPATGTGYSPLH
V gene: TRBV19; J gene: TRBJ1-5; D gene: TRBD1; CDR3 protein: ASQDQGASNQPQH
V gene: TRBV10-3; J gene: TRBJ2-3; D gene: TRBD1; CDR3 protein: AISRTGTTDTQY
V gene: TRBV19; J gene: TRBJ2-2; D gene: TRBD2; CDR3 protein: ASSSIGRLAANTGELF
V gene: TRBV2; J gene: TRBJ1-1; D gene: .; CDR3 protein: ASSELGANTEAF
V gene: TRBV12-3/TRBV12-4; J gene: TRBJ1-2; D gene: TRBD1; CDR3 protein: ASRRGQGHGYT
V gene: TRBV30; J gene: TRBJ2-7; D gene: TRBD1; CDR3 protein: AWQPGQGLHEQY
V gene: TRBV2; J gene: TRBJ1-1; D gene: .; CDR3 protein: ASRDSQNTEAF
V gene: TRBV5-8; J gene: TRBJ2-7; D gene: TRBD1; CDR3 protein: ASSSNTLVGQGSYEQY
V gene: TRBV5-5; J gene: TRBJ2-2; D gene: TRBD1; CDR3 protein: ASSLARTGGVSNTGELF
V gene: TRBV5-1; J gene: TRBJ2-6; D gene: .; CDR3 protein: ASSNDSSGANVLT
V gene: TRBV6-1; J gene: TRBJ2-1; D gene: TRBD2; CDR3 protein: ASSERELSYNEQF
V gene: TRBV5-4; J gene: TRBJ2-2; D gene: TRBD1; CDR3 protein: ASRSGTGNTGELF
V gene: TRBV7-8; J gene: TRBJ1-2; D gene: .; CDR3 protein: ASSLLDRTNYGYT
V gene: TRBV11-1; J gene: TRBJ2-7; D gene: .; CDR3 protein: ASSGGTHEQY
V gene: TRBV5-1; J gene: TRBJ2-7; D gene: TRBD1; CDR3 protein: ASTPTGRNRMRQY
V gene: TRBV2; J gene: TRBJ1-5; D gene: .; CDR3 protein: ASSGATGNQPQH
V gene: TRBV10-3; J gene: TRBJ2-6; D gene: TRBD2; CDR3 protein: AISDRREGSGANVLT
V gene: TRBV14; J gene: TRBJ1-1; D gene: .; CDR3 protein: ASSQESKNTEAF
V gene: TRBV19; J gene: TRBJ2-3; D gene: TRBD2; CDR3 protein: ASSTGLAGGGTQY
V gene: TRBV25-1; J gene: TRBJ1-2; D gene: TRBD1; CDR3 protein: ASYGPGGVGYT
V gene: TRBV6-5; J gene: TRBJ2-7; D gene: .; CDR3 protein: ASNPSETSYEQY
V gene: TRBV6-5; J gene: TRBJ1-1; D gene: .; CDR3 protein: ASSYSGQITEAF
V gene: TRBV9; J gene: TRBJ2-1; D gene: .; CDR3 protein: ASSVTTGSSGNNEQF
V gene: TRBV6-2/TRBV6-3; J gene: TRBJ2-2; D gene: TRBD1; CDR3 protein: ASSTGQGNTGELF
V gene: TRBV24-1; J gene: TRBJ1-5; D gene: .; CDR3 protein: ATSDSGGGNQPQH
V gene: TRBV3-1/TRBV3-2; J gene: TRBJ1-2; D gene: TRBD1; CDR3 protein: ASSFLLTGQGSGGVGGYT
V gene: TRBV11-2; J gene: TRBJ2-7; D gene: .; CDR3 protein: ASSSKLWGQGGAYEQY
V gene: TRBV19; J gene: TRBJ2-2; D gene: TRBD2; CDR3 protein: ASSGETSGSNERTGELF
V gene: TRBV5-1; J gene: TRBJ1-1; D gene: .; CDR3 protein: ASSKTSGRTEAF
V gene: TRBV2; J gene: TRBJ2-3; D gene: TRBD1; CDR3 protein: ASSTGQTDTQY
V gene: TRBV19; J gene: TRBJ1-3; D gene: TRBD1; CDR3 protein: ASSARQGTGNTIY
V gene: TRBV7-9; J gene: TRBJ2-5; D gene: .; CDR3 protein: ASSAQGSLSSATQY
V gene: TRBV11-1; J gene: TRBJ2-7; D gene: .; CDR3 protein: ASSPLLSGAYEQY
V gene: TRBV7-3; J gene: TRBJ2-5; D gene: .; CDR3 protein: ASSLNVGTKTQY
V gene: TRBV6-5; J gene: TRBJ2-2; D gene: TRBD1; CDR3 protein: ASDRGNTGELF
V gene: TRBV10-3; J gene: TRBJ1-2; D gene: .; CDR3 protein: AIRREVSYGYT
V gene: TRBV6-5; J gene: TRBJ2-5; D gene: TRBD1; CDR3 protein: ASKRTGGAETQY
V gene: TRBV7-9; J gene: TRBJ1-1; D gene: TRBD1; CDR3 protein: ASSLQGGNTEAF